The rows below give T cell receptor beta chains drawn from one sample of a study of molecular identifiers for immune sequencing clone quantification. TCRdb used MiXCR to reprocess the PCR reads, holding one entry per CDR3 protein. The sample holds fewer than 350,000 distinct CDR3 sequences; over 20% are singletons and the top ten take 0.81%. Sequenced sample: naive CD8+ T cells from blood, with Jurkat cell RNA spiked in. Receptors were obtained from a human donor in good health. Some libraries in this study had Jurkat cell RNA spiked in. The CDR3 runs from the conserved cysteine through the conserved F or W. The order of the fields is V gene, clone size, J gene, D gene, CDR3 DNA, CDR3 protein. D genes are given only for firm matches. The size field is filled for only some rows; it gives once, few, many or a size class.

V gene: TRBV7-9
clone size: many
J gene: TRBJ2-7
D gene: TRBD1
CDR3 DNA: TGTGCCAGCAGCCACACCGGGACAGGGGCCCACGAGCAGTACTTC
CDR3 protein: CASSHTGTGAHEQYF

V gene: TRBV6-2/TRBV6-3
clone size: many
J gene: TRBJ1-1
D gene: TRBD1
CDR3 DNA: TGTGCCAGCGCATCAACCGGGACAGGGGGCACTGAAGCTTTCTTT
CDR3 protein: CASASTGTGGTEAFF

V gene: TRBV29-1
clone size: few
J gene: TRBJ1-1
D gene: -
CDR3 DNA: TGCAGCGTTACAGGGTTAGGAGGTGAAGCTTTCTTT
CDR3 protein: CSVTGLGGEAFF

V gene: TRBV7-9
clone size: -
J gene: TRBJ2-5
D gene: TRBD1
CDR3 DNA: TGTGCCAGCAGCCCCCCCGCAGGGGGTTCCAGAGAGACCCAGTACTTC
CDR3 protein: CASSPPAGGSRETQYF

V gene: TRBV18
clone size: many
J gene: TRBJ2-7
D gene: -
CDR3 DNA: TGTGCCAGCTCGGGCCCAGGCGAGCAGTACTTC
CDR3 protein: CASSGPGEQYF

V gene: TRBV20-1
clone size: many
J gene: TRBJ1-1
D gene: -
CDR3 DNA: TGCAGTGCTAGAGATCCCCAGCAGCCTGAAGCTTTCTTT
CDR3 protein: CSARDPQQPEAFF

V gene: TRBV7-9
clone size: many
J gene: TRBJ1-5
D gene: -
CDR3 DNA: TGTGCCAGCAGCTTAGGGGGCTCAGAGCCCCAGCATTTT
CDR3 protein: CASSLGGSEPQHF

V gene: TRBV30
clone size: few
J gene: TRBJ1-1
D gene: -
CDR3 DNA: TGTGCCTGGAGTGTACGCGGAGGCATTGAAGCTTTCTTT
CDR3 protein: CAWSVRGGIEAFF

V gene: TRBV5-1
clone size: many
J gene: TRBJ2-5
D gene: -
CDR3 DNA: TGCGCCAGCAGCGAGACCAGGCCCGAGACCCAGTACTTC
CDR3 protein: CASSETRPETQYF

V gene: TRBV6-1
clone size: few
J gene: TRBJ2-3
D gene: TRBD1
CDR3 DNA: TGTGCCAGCAGCCTACCCACTCAGACAGGGGGCAACACAGATACGCAGTATTTT
CDR3 protein: CASSLPTQTGGNTDTQYF

V gene: TRBV4-1
clone size: -
J gene: TRBJ2-6
D gene: -
CDR3 DNA: TGCGCCAGCAGACACGAGGGGACTGGGGCCAACGTCCCGACTTTC
CDR3 protein: CASRHEGTGANVPTF

V gene: TRBV30
clone size: -
J gene: TRBJ2-3
D gene: -
CDR3 DNA: TGTGCCTGGAGTGAACAGGGAGAAGATACGCAGTATTTT
CDR3 protein: CAWSEQGEDTQYF

V gene: TRBV7-6
clone size: many
J gene: TRBJ2-5
D gene: -
CDR3 DNA: TGTGCCAGCAGCTTATGGGCAGCCGAACAAGAGACCCAGTACTTC
CDR3 protein: CASSLWAAEQETQYF

V gene: TRBV6-1
clone size: many
J gene: TRBJ2-7
D gene: -
CDR3 DNA: TGTGCCAGCAATACGGTACAGGGCTACGAGCAGTACTTC
CDR3 protein: CASNTVQGYEQYF

V gene: TRBV13
clone size: many
J gene: TRBJ1-2
D gene: TRBD1
CDR3 DNA: TGTGCCAGCAGCCCCTCAGCGGGACAGTTTTATGGCTACACCTTC
CDR3 protein: CASSPSAGQFYGYTF

V gene: TRBV6-5
clone size: many
J gene: TRBJ2-3
D gene: -
CDR3 DNA: TGTGCCAGCAGTTCCTGGGGACGTCCCACAGATACGCAGTATTTT
CDR3 protein: CASSSWGRPTDTQYF

V gene: TRBV4-3
clone size: many
J gene: TRBJ1-1
D gene: TRBD1
CDR3 DNA: TGCGCCAGCAGTCCAGGGACAGGGGGTTCTGAAGCTTTCTTT
CDR3 protein: CASSPGTGGSEAFF